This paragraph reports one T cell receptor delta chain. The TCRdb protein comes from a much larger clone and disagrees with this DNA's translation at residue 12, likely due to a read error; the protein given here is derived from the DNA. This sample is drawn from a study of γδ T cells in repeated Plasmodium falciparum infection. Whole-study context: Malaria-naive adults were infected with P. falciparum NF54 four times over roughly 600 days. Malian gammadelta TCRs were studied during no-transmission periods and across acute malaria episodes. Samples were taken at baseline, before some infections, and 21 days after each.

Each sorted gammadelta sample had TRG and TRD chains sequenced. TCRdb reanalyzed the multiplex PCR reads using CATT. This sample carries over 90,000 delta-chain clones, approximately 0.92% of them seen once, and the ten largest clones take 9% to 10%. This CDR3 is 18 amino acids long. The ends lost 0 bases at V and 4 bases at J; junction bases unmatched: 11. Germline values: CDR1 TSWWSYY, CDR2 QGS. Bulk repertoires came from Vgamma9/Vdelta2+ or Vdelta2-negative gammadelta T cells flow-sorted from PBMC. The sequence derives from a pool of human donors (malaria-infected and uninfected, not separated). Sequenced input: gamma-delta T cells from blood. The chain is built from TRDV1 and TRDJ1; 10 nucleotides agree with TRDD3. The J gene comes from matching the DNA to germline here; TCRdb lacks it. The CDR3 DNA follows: TGTGCTCTTGGGGAACTTCCCTGGGGGATAAATAAGATCGATAAACTCATCTTT. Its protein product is CALGELPWGINKIDKLIF.